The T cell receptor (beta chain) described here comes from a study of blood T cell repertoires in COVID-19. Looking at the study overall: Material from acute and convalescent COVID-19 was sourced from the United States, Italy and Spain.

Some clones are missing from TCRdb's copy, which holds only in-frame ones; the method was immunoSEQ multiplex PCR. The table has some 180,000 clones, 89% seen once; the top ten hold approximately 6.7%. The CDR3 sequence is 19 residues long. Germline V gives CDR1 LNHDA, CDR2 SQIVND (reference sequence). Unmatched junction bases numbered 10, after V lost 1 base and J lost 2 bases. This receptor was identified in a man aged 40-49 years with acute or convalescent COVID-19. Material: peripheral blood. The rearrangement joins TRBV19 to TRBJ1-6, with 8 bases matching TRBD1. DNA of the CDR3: TGTGCCAGTAGTATAGGGAGGACAGGGATGATGACCTATAATTCACCCCTCCACTTT. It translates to CASSIGRTGMMTYNSPLHF.